The next 2 T cell receptor beta chains were all read from a single sample in a study of glioma-infiltrating T cells after dendritic cell vaccination. Generated by immunoSEQ multiplex PCR, the TCRdb table keeps only in-frame clones and is missing some. This sample has about 50,000 clones, with approximately 90% found just once. The time point denotes: after dendritic cell vaccination, including at tumor progression/relapse. Here the sequenced sample was blood, taken after dendritic cell vaccination. These TCRs come from a human donor with glioblastoma.

The chain employs TRBV7-2 and TRBJ2-3; possibly TRBD2 for D (5 bases). This CDR3 contains 16 residues. Germline V gives CDR1 SGHTA, CDR2 FQGNSA. V was pared by 0 bases and J by 9 bases, with 19 bases between. The CDR3 bases are TGTGCCAGCAGCTTAGCGTCGGGGAGCGGAGGAGACACGCAGTATTTT. Its protein is CASSLASGSGGDTQYF.

This chain's CDR3 is CASSQSRPLQRNTIYF. For the CDR3, the DNA is TGTGCCAGCAGCCAATCCCGCCCTCTCCAGCGGAACACCATATATTTT. The V call is TRBV14, the J call TRBJ1-3; no clear D. The CDR3 loop spans 16 amino acids. With 2 bases removed from V and 7 bases from J, the gap between germline ends came to 18 bases. Per the germline V gene, CDR1 is SGHDN and CDR2 is FVKESK.